A single sample gave rise to the 4 T cell receptor beta chains below, sequenced in a study of T cells after posttransplantation cyclophosphamide. TCRdb's table, derived via immunoSEQ multiplex PCR, lists solely in-frame clones and lacks some. The sample holds 20,000 to 30,000 clones, and no clone turns up only once. Material: PBMCs. The receptors stem from a woman aged 45-59 years in good health, CMV-negative, and a related stem cell transplant donor.

This clone has ten or more counts. The chain employs TRBV5-1 and TRBJ2-7, with TRBD2 matching over 8 bases. Trimming at V came to 4 bases and at J to 6 bases, leaving 12 bases not matched to a gene. In germline, CDR1 is SGHRS, CDR2 YFSETQ. CDR3 length: 15 residues. The CDR3 sequence: CASSEKTSEVSEQYF. For the CDR3, the DNA is TGCGCCAGCAGCGAAAAGACTAGCGAGGTCTCCGAGCAGTACTTC. The entire variable domain, with the rest obtained from reference TRBV5-1 and TRBJ2-7, is as follows: KAGVTQTPRYLIKTRGQQVTLSCSPISGHRSVSWYQQTPGQGLQFLFEYFSETQRNKGNFPGRFSGRQFSNSRSEMNVSTLELGDSALYLCASSEKTSEVSEQYFGPGTRLTVT.

Ten or more counts support this clone. This chain connects TRBV15 to TRBJ2-1; possibly TRBD2 for D (6 bases). The CDR3 contains 14 residues. V lost 8 bases and J lost 4, with 15 bases in between. The germline CDR1 and CDR2 sequences are LNHNV and YYDKDF (reference sequence). DNA for the CDR3: TGTGCCACCGAGCCGGGACTCCAATACAATGAGCAGTTCTTC. This sequence encodes CATEPGLQYNEQFF.

This clone has a count of ten or more. The rearrangement joins TRBV10-3 to TRBJ1-5; TRBD1 matches at 8 bases. The germline CDR1 and CDR2 sequences are ENHRY and SYGVKD. The CDR3 length is 14 residues. Trimming removed 1 base from V and 6 bases from J; junction bases left unmatched: 2. CDR3 sequence: CAISEWTGLQPQHF. In DNA, the CDR3 is TGTGCCATCAGTGAGTGGACAGGGCTTCAGCCCCAGCATTTT.

This clone was detected many times. V gene TRBV19 combines with J gene TRBJ2-1; D remains unclear. The CDR3 has 14 residues. Trimming removed 5 bases from V and 3 bases from J, with 11 bases in between. In germline, CDR1 is LNHDA, CDR2 SQIVND (reference sequence). CDR3 DNA sequence: TGTGCCAGTAGTCCGAGACACGACTACAATGAGCAGTTCTTC. It translates to CASSPRHDYNEQFF.